This TCR beta chain was identified in a study of T-cell memory formation after mild COVID-19 (dated by TCRdb to the early 2020s). Concerning the study at large: TCR sequence clusters from the two donors were largely donor specific. T-cell clones expanding and contracting after mild COVID-19 in two donors were tracked by longitudinal TCRalpha and TCRbeta repertoire sequencing. The cohort comprised two young, previously healthy adult volunteers, one female and one male.

Ficoll-Paque density gradient centrifugation was the method used to isolate PBMCs. Remarks on this clonotype: It lacks a known antigen. No per-base quality is available; no much larger clone lies one base away.

Trimming removed 5 bases from V and 5 bases from J, leaving 16 bases between the germline ends. The CDR3 contains 15 residues, cysteine and phenylalanine counted. Only CDR3 DNA is held: 45 bases, read in frame from base 1. The germline V gene (reference sequence) specifies SEHNR as CDR1 and FQNEAQ as CDR2. Results the study describes overall, beyond this receptor: Contracting CD4+ clones appeared mostly in the CM and EM memory subsets, whereas CD8+ clones were enriched in EMRA. The study included only a couple of mild cases, and larger cohorts that include severe cases with pre-infection samples were judged to be necessary. The second-wave clones that peaked on day 37 were not confirmed to be SARS-CoV-2 specific. The detection of some responding clones in pre-infection memory suggests that pre-existing cross-reactive memory T cells joined the SARS-CoV-2 response. Clones that contracted from day 15 to 85 showed balanced CD4/CD8 phenotypes, whereas a second wave of clones that expanded from day 15 to 37 leaned towards CD4+.

Sequencer: Illumina NovaSeq 6000. TCRalpha and TCRbeta cDNA libraries were constructed by 5'RACE with constant-segment primers, with sample barcodes and unique molecular identifiers being introduced. RNA was extracted from every sample with Trizol reagent. Libraries were amplified in two PCR steps, with a second sample barcode and Illumina TruSeq adapters added in the second step. Sequencing of libraries was performed on an Illumina NovaSeq with 2 x 150 bp paired-end reads. Under the source paper's analysis protocol: Reads were demultiplexed and collapsed into UMI-guided consensus sequences with migec v1.2.7. Using mixcr v2.1.11, UMI consensuses were aligned to TRA and TRB V and J templates and then assembled into clonotypes. A clonotype was counted as expanded or contracted only if both edgeR and NoisET called the change significant, with noise models trained on biological replicates. For edgeR calls, a false discovery rate-adjusted p below 0.01 and a log2 fold-change threshold of 1 were applied. As an exploratory analysis of dynamics, max-normalized trajectories of the 1000 most abundant clonotypes were examined with PCA combined with hierarchical clustering. Each responding clone was given a CD4 or CD8 phenotype based on the CD4+ and CD8+ repertoires, which had been sequenced separately. Using fastp at Q25 and MiXCR, TCRdb reprocessed the public reads and kept productive beta chains. All rows with the same CDR3 protein become a single entry with the most common DNA and genes. The V and J calls, along with clone size, are taken from TCRdb and not from the paper's own processing. This sample gives about 400,000 distinct CDR3 sequences in total; more than 20% of them show up just once. Of the sample, roughly 14% falls within the top ten clones.

The clonotype comes from an adult woman who had mild COVID-19 (a few samples of this study predate the infection). The sample titles of this study are shuffled in the database, so cell type and time point are left out; the donor was told from shared clones. Recombination linked TRBV7-9 to TRBJ2-1; TRBD1 is possibly the D segment (7 matching bases). The sequenced sample was PBMCs or a T cell subset sorted from them (not recorded which). The CDR3 protein sequence reads: CASSIGLRGDNEQFF. Read as DNA, the sequence is TGTGCCAGCAGCATTGGCCTCAGGGGGGACAATGAGCAGTTCTTC.